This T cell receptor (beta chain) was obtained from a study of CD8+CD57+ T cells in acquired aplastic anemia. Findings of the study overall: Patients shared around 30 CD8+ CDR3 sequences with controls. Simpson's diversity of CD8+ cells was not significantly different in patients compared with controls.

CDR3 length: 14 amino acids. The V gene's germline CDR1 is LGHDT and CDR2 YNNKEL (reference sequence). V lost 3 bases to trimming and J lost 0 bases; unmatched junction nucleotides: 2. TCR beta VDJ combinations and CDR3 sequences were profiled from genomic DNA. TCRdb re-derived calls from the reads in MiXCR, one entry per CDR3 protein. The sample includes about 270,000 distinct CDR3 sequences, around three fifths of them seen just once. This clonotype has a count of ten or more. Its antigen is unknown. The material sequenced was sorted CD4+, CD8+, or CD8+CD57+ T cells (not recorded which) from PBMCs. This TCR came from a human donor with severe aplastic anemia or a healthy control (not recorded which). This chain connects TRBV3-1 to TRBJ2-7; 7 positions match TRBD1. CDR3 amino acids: CASSHRDSSYEQYF. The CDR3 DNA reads TGTGCCAGCAGCCACCGGGACAGCTCCTACGAGCAGTACTTC.